This T cell receptor beta chain appears in the sequencing data of a study of blood T cells in healthy people across ages. The CDR3 contains 14 residues. The germline gives CDR1 SGHKS, CDR2 YYEKEE (reference sequence). V gave up 2 bases and J gave up 1 base, with 9 bases separating them. Primed by a sample-barcoded 5' primer and a J-beta primer mix, a second PCR proceeded for roughly 6 to 12 cycles. Via MiXCR, TCRdb re-called the 5' RACE reads, giving one row per CDR3 protein. The profile shows almost 1 million distinct CDR3 sequences, roughly 47% of them singletons. Isolated per sample were at least 7 million PBMCs. Each sample yielded at least 5 micrograms of PBMC total RNA.

This clonotype was obtained from a woman aged 60-75 years in good health. Specimen: blood. The chain joins TRBV5-5 to TRBJ2-5; unclear D gene. The CDR3 sequence is CASSFGSFQETQYF. CDR3 sequence (DNA): TGTGCCAGCAGCTTCGGTAGTTTCCAAGAGACCCAGTACTTC.